The entry that follows covers one T cell receptor beta chain sequence. The target antigen is unknown. The method was immunoSEQ multiplex PCR; TCRdb's version includes in-frame clones alone and lacks a portion of them. Here the sample spans some 79,000 clones, about 74% being singletons. Per germline, CDR1 LGHDT and CDR2 YNNKEL (reference sequence). With 0 bases removed from V and 9 bases from J, the gap between germline ends came to 8 bases. The CDR3 totals 12 residues. Under the ViraFEST assay, PBMC were stimulated with viral peptide pools so that antigen-specific CD4+ T cells expanded. Sequencing was performed afterwards. Cells that had been cultured for 10 days were the source of isolated CD4+ T cells. Days 3 and 7 were when half the medium was replaced with IL-2 medium. The data are from a study of vaccination effects on CD4 cells after COVID-19. Whole-study findings and limits: Common cold coronaviruses were cross-recognized by only 1 of 255 vaccine-induced clones in healthy vaccinees.

The sequences come from CD4+ T cells from PBMCs cultured with HCoV-229E spike peptides, collected before COVID-19 vaccination. The clonotype was recovered from a human donor who received a COVID-19 vaccine. V is TRBV3-1 (or the pseudogene TRBV3-2) and J is TRBJ2-5; D uncertain. CDR3 sequence reads: CASSQDSGPQYF. The CDR3 DNA sequence: TGTGCCAGCAGCCAAGATTCAGGCCCCCAGTACTTC.